This T cell receptor (beta chain) came from a study of OX40 agonist ivuxolimab in advanced cancers. Looking at the study overall: The patients' treatment was ivuxolimab, an agonistic anti-OX40 (CD134) antibody. Mean age approximately 61 years, range roughly 23 to 79; around 80% male.

The junction had 7 bases not matched to a gene; V was cut back by 0 bases and J by 6 bases. Germline lookup yields CDR1 LNHNV and CDR2 YYDKDF (reference sequence). The CDR3 is 16 residues long. Assay: immunoSEQ multiplex PCR; the TCRdb copy retains only in-frame clones and omits some. The table lists 65,000 to 75,000 clones, 70% to 90% of them singletons, with around 3.6% in the top ten. J is TRBJ2-2 and V is TRBV15, with 7 bases fitting TRBD2. This specimen consisted of CD4+ or CD8+ T cells sorted from blood, obtained in a trial of the OX40 agonist ivuxolimab. The clonotype comes from an adult with an advanced solid tumor such as melanoma, head and neck, liver or kidney cancer. The CDR3 bases are TGTGCCACCAGCAGAGAGGGGCGGGAGCTCTCCGGGGAGCTGTTTTTT. Protein sequence: CATSREGRELSGELFF.